The clone carrying this T cell receptor beta chain was counted at least ten times. The sample is drawn from a study of neurological immune-mediated disorders. TCRdb re-called the 5' RACE reads through MiXCR, storing one row per CDR3 protein. The repertoire consists of approximately 30,000 distinct CDR3 sequences, with approximately 5.3% occurring once and the leading ten covering around 2.1%. The germline CDR1 and CDR2 sequences are LGHDT and YNNKEL (reference sequence). V lost 1 base and J lost 0, with 7 bases in between. This CDR3 spans 15 amino acids. The gene calls are TRBV3-1 and TRBJ2-4; D remains ambiguous. Sequencing was performed on CD4+ T cells from blood. This TCR derives from a woman in her forties or fifties in good health. The CDR3 spells CASSQGRLAKNIQYF. The CDR3 nucleotides read TGTGCCAGCAGCCAAGGAAGACTAGCCAAAAACATTCAGTACTTC.